The 30 T cell receptor beta chains presented below share a single source sample, sequenced in a study of cytomegalovirus exposure and HLA in healthy donors. This PCR relied on a set of 60 Vbeta primers and 13 Jbeta primers. Some clones are missing from TCRdb's copy, which holds only in-frame ones; the method was immunoSEQ multiplex PCR. The sample holds hundreds of thousands of clones, about three quarters seen once. Input material: PBMCs. The receptors stem from a man aged 18 to 29 in good health and CMV-seronegative.

This clone was seen only a few times. The chain has TRBV19 and TRBJ1-2; 7 bases are shared with TRBD1. V shed 3 bases, J shed 1 base, and the junction held 5 bases outside the gene matches. CDR1 and CDR2 from the germline V gene are LNHDA and SQIVND (reference sequence). The CDR3 contains 15 residues. CDR3 sequence: CASSIGTAINYGYTF. CDR3 DNA sequence: TGTGCCAGTAGTATCGGGACAGCTATTAACTATGGCTACACCTTC.

The V gene is TRBV20-1, the J gene TRBJ2-7; the D gene is possibly TRBD2 (6 bases). CDR1 and CDR2 (germline): DFQATT, SNEGSKA (reference sequence). CDR3 length: 11 amino acids. CDR3 protein: CRAEGSGEQYF. The CDR3 DNA reads as TGCAGGGCGGAGGGGAGCGGCGAGCAGTACTTC.

The rearrangement links TRBV5-1 to TRBJ2-2; D is uncertain. The CDR3 loop spans 16 amino acids. Trimming took 0 bases from V and 4 from J, leaving 13 bases between them. CDR1 is SGHRS, CDR2 YFSETQ, per germline. In DNA, the CDR3 is TGCGCCAGCAGCTTGGTTCCTCGACGAGGCACCGGGGAGCTGTTTTTT. Protein product: CASSLVPRRGTGELFF.

This chain links TRBV7-3 with TRBJ2-6; 10 bases agree with TRBD1. The germline V gene encodes CDR1 SGHTA and CDR2 FQGTGA. The V segment lost 5 bases and the J segment 2 bases; nucleotides outside the gene matches: 12. CDR3 length: 19 residues. The CDR3 region has the DNA TGTGCCAGCAGCACCCCTACCGGGGGGACAGGGGCTGGGGCCAACGTCCTGACTTTC. Protein product: CASSTPTGGTGAGANVLTF.

V is TRBV30 and J is TRBJ2-2; 10 bases line up with TRBD2. Germline CDR1 reads GTSNPN; CDR2 reads SVGIG (reference sequence). V trimming: 2 bases; J trimming: 8 bases; junction bases outside the gene matches: 5. This CDR3 region has 14 residues. CDR3 in DNA: TGTGCCTGGAGTTCTCTAGCGGGAGTTGGGGAGCTGTTTTTT. It specifies CAWSSLAGVGELFF.

The chain recombines TRBV7-6 with TRBJ2-5; D not resolved. The CDR3 consists of 12 residues. Between the trimmed V and J ends, which lost 5 bases and 0 bases, there was a span of 4 bases. The germline V gene encodes CDR1 SGHVS and CDR2 FNYEAQ. CDR3 amino acids: CASSRYQETQYF. The CDR3 bases are TGTGCCAGCAGCCGGTACCAAGAGACCCAGTACTTC.

For the CDR3, the DNA is TGCGCCAGCAGGAATGGGCACAATGAGCAGTTCTTC. This gives the protein CASRNGHNEQFF. The chain employs TRBV5-1 and TRBJ2-1; no clear D gene. CDR3 length: 12 residues. Germline CDR1 and CDR2: SGHRS and YFSETQ. V was trimmed by 5 bases and J by 5 bases, leaving 8 bases between them.

This rearrangement joins TRBV29-1 to TRBJ2-1, with 8 positions matching TRBD2. The CDR3 covers 16 residues. With V trimmed by 1 base and J by 8 bases, 13 bases remained unmatched. Germline-derived CDR1 and CDR2 are SQVTM and ANQGSEA. The CDR3 region is CSVEVFFPGTRDEQFF. CDR3 in DNA: TGCAGCGTTGAAGTGTTTTTCCCCGGGACTAGAGATGAGCAGTTCTTC.

This chain joins TRBV29-1 and TRBJ2-3; 11 bases line up with TRBD1. The junction had 4 bases not matched to a gene; V was cut back by 1 base and J by 4 bases. CDR3 length equals 15 residues. Germline lookup yields CDR1 SQVTM and CDR2 ANQGSEA. CDR3 bases: TGCAGCGTTGAAGCGGGGGGACAGGGGGCAGATACGCAGTATTTT. Encoded protein: CSVEAGGQGADTQYF.

J is TRBJ1-1 and V is TRBV7-9; D is uncertain. Trimming left V 4 bases short and J 0 bases short, with 12 bases between. The germline CDR1 and CDR2 sequences are SEHNR and FQNEAQ (reference sequence). This CDR3 contains 15 residues. The CDR3 here is CASSSPGSLNTEAFF. CDR3 in DNA: TGTGCCAGCAGCTCTCCGGGGTCTTTGAACACTGAAGCTTTCTTT.

The rearrangement joins TRBV6-5 to TRBJ1-3; maybe TRBD1 (5 bases). V was pared by 11 bases and J by 1 base, with 12 bases between. Germline V gives CDR1 MNHEY, CDR2 SVGAGI. CDR3 length: 13 residues. CDR3: CAEGRVSGNTIYF. The CDR3 DNA is TGTGCCGAGGGGAGGGTGTCTGGAAACACCATATATTTT.

This clone has a handful of counts. V and J are TRBV5-8 and TRBJ2-7; 7 positions match TRBD1. CDR3 size: 13 residues. Germline-derived CDR1 and CDR2 are SGHTS and YDEGEE. Trimming took 4 bases from V and 3 from J; bases not matched to a gene: 4. The CDR3 region is CASSPGQDYEQYF. The CDR3 DNA sequence: TGTGCCAGCAGCCCCGGACAGGACTACGAGCAGTACTTC.

The chain uses TRBV29-1 and TRBJ1-2; a possible D gene is TRBD1 (6 bases). The CDR3 has 14 amino acids. Trimming removed 4 bases at V and 10 bases at J, with 22 bases between. The V gene's germline CDR1 is SQVTM and CDR2 ANQGSEA. CDR3 amino acids: CSVGLGQGQSDYTF. CDR3 in DNA: TGCAGCGTTGGTCTCGGCCAGGGACAAAGCGACTACACCTTC.

The gene calls are TRBV2 and TRBJ2-1; 9 nucleotides align to TRBD1. The CDR3 consists of 15 residues. V was clipped by 5 bases and J by 2 bases; unmatched bases: 4. Looked up from germline, CDR1 is SNHLY and CDR2 is FYNNEI. The CDR3 DNA follows: TGTGCCAGCAGTACGACAGGGGGGGCCTACAATGAGCAGTTCTTC. Translation: CASSTTGGAYNEQFF.

This rearrangement joins TRBV2 to TRBJ2-7; D remains ambiguous. The V and J ends lost 8 bases and 0 bases respectively, with 17 bases between them. This CDR3 has 15 amino acids. Germline V gives CDR1 SNHLY, CDR2 FYNNEI. The DNA of the CDR3 is TGTGCCAGCGGCGTGCTTGTTGCGGTCTCCTACGAGCAGTACTTC. Translation: CASGVLVAVSYEQYF. The full variable domain, with the rest looked up from reference TRBV2 and TRBJ2-7, is EPEVTQTPSHQVTQMGQEVILRCVPISNHLYFYWYRQILGQKVEFLVSFYNNEISEKSEIFDDQFSVERPDGSNFTLKIRSTKLEDSAMYFCASGVLVAVSYEQYFGPGTRLTVT.

This chain connects TRBV11-2 to TRBJ2-3; D might be TRBD2 (6 bases). Trimming took 7 bases from V and 4 from J, leaving 18 bases between them. This CDR3 is built from 15 residues. CDR1 is SGHAT, CDR2 FQNNGV, per germline. The chain's CDR3 is CASKSLPGEPDTQYF. CDR3 nucleotides: TGTGCCAGCAAATCACTACCGGGAGAGCCAGATACGCAGTATTTT.

The V and J genes are TRBV21-1 and TRBJ2-3; the table's D call, TRBD2, has no DNA check behind it. TRBV21-1 is noted as a pseudogene. The length of the CDR3 is 13 residues. The CDR3 nucleotides read TGTGCCCCCCGGACTAGCGGGCGGGATACGCAGTATTTT. Its protein product is CAPRTSGRDTQYF.

The chain combines TRBV12-5 with TRBJ2-1; 9 nucleotides align to TRBD1. This CDR3 is 16 amino acids long. V gave up 5 bases and J gave up 5 bases; unmatched junction bases: 10. CDR1 is LGHNT and CDR2 is FRNRAP in the germline V gene. Here the CDR3 DNA reads TGTGCTAGTGGTACCTTACAGGGGGCGTCGAACAATGAGCAGTTCTTC. Protein sequence: CASGTLQGASNNEQFF.

This chain connects TRBV28 to TRBJ2-3; no definite D call. The CDR3 is made up of 14 amino acids. Germline assignment: CDR1 MDHEN and CDR2 SYDVKM. V gave up 3 bases and J gave up 1 base, with 8 bases separating them. Here the CDR3 DNA reads TGTGCCAGCAGTTTGTCCAGGCGCACAGATACGCAGTATTTT. Protein product: CASSLSRRTDTQYF.

This clone was detected a few times. The V gene is TRBV27, the J gene TRBJ2-3; tentative D call: TRBD2 (5 bases). CDR1 MNHEY and CDR2 SMNVEV come from the germline V gene (reference sequence). V was pared by 8 bases and J by 4 bases, with 10 bases between. CDR3 length: 12 residues. CDR3 protein: CASRSGADTQYF. In DNA, the CDR3 is TGTGCCAGCCGTTCCGGGGCAGATACGCAGTATTTT.

The rearrangement links TRBV6-1 to TRBJ1-3, with D possibly being TRBD1 (5 bases). CDR1 is MNHNS and CDR2 is SASEGT in the germline V gene. The CDR3 loop spans 16 amino acids. V gave up 2 bases and J gave up 0 bases, with 11 bases separating them. This CDR3 reads CASSELDTRSGNTIYF. CDR3 DNA: TGTGCCAGCAGTGAACTGGACACACGCTCTGGAAACACCATATATTTT.

The rearrangement links TRBV2 to TRBJ1-3, with D unresolved. V lost 4 bases, J lost 1 base, and 5 bases lay in between. The germline V gene has CDR1 SNHLY and CDR2 FYNNEI. The CDR3 has 13 amino acids. The CDR3 DNA reads as TGTGCCAGCAGTGCACAATCTGGAAACACCATATATTTT. Translation: CASSAQSGNTIYF.

V is TRBV27 and J is TRBJ2-7, with D maybe TRBD1 (5 bases). Germline CDR1 reads MNHEY; CDR2 reads SMNVEV (reference sequence). V was trimmed by 2 bases and J by 2 bases, leaving 10 bases between them. The CDR3 has 14 residues. In DNA, the CDR3 is TGTGCCAGCAGTTTAAGGTCAGGGCCCTACGAGCAGTACTTC. Its protein is CASSLRSGPYEQYF.

This rearrangement joins TRBV5-4 to TRBJ1-6, with D possibly TRBD1 on 6 matching bases. Germline V gives CDR1 SGHNT, CDR2 YYREEE (reference sequence). CDR3 length equals 15 residues. The germline V and J ends were trimmed by 0 bases and 9 bases, with 13 bases remaining between them. CDR3 nucleotide sequence: TGTGCCAGCAGCTTGGAGCGGACAGTCAGTTCACCCCTCCACTTT. Encoded protein: CASSLERTVSSPLHF.

The CDR3 reads CAFWREGHEQYF. CDR3 nucleotides: TGTGCCTTTTGGCGGGAGGGCCACGAGCAGTACTTC. V usage is TRBV30 and J usage is TRBJ2-5; 9 bases match TRBD2. The J call is in doubt because the DNA end fits TRBJ2-7 better. This CDR3 has 12 residues. Germline CDR1 GTSNPN, CDR2 SVGIG (reference sequence).

The CDR3: CAISAGTEDQPQHF. CDR3 DNA: TGTGCCATCAGTGCCGGGACAGAGGATCAGCCCCAGCATTTT. The chain combines TRBV10-3 with TRBJ1-5, with 7 nucleotides matching TRBD1. V shed 4 bases, J shed 5 bases, and the junction held 5 bases outside the gene matches. The CDR3 length is 14 residues. CDR1 and CDR2 from the germline V gene are ENHRY and SYGVKD.

The chain links TRBV4-1 to TRBJ2-2, with D perhaps matching TRBD2 (6 bases). The CDR3 consists of 15 residues. Looked up from germline, CDR1 is MGHRA and CDR2 is YSYEKL. Deletions cut 3 bases from V and 7 bases from J, with 15 bases between. In DNA, the CDR3 is TGCGCCAGCAGCCAGGTTGCGGGGCTGGGCGGGGAGCTGTTTTTT. This translates into CASSQVAGLGGELFF.

The chain recombines TRBV7-8 with TRBJ1-2; D unclear. This CDR3 comprises 15 residues. Trimming stripped 5 bases from V and 0 bases from J, with 13 bases between. Germline V gene data show CDR1 as SGHVS and CDR2 as FQNEAQ. As DNA, the CDR3 is TGTGCCAGCAGCCGGCTTAGCTCAGCTAACTATGGCTACACCTTC. It codes for CASSRLSSANYGYTF. The variable domain in full, with the rest retrieved from reference TRBV7-8 and TRBJ1-2, is GAGVSQSPRYKVAKRGQDVALRCDPISGHVSLFWYQQALGQGPEFLTYFQNEAQLDKSGLPSDRFFAERPEGSVSTLKIQRTQQEDSAVYLCASSRLSSANYGYTFGSGTRLTVV.

V is TRBV6-1 and J is TRBJ2-5; possible D gene TRBD2, 5 bases. Germline CDR1 MNHNS, CDR2 SASEGT. This CDR3 comprises 15 residues. Trimming removed 4 bases at V and 13 bases at J, with 25 bases between. CDR3 residues: CASSVSPAFDGDWYF. The CDR3, as DNA: TGTGCCAGCAGTGTTTCCCCTGCATTTGACGGGGATTGGTACTTC.

The J gene is TRBJ2-7, the V gene TRBV5-5; 8 bases map to TRBD1. Germline CDR1 SGHKS, CDR2 YYEKEE (reference sequence). This CDR3 is built from 16 residues. After removal of 4 bases from V and 1 base from J, the junction contained 10 bases not matched to a gene. The CDR3 is CASSVTGQVVSYEQYF. The CDR3 DNA reads TGTGCCAGCAGCGTAACGGGACAGGTGGTTTCCTACGAGCAGTACTTC.